These 15 T cell receptor beta chains originate from one sample sequenced in a study of shared clonotypes between healthy human individuals. Clones were sequenced by immunoSEQ multiplex PCR, and TCRdb holds only the in-frame ones, with some missing. The data show roughly 640,000 clones, with less than 85% seen just once and approximately 1.8% held by the top ten. The specimen was memory CD4+ T cells sorted from blood. Subset: CD45RA-negative fraction. The receptors were gathered from a young woman in good health.

The chain uses TRBV1 and TRBJ1-5. TRBV1 has pseudogene status. The CDR3 consists of 15 residues. For the CDR3, the DNA is TGCACCAGCAGCCCGCAGGGAGGGGAAGGTCAGCCCCAGCATTTT. Residues: CTSSPQGGEGQPQHF.

The chain uses TRBV14 and TRBJ1-1; the D gene is possibly TRBD1 (5 bases). Germline values: CDR1 SGHDN, CDR2 FVKESK. V dropped 5 bases and J dropped 0 bases, with 13 bases sitting between them. This CDR3 contains 15 residues. For the CDR3, the DNA is TGTGCCAGCAGCACCTGGGGCAGCATGAACACTGAAGCTTTCTTT. It is translated as CASSTWGSMNTEAFF. Supplemented by reference TRBV14 and TRBJ1-1, the full variable domain reads EAGVTQFPSHSVIEKGQTVTLRCDPISGHDNLYWYRRVMGKEIKFLLHFVKESKQDESGMPNNRFLAERTGGTYSTLKVQPAELEDSGVYFCASSTWGSMNTEAFFGQGTRLTVV.

V gene TRBV13 combines with J gene TRBJ1-6; no firm D call. From germline, CDR1 is PRHDT and CDR2 FYEKMQ (reference sequence). Trimming took 5 bases from V and 8 from J, leaving 10 bases between them. This CDR3 is 13 amino acids long. DNA of the CDR3: TGTGCCAGCAGCCTAAACCGGGATTCACCCCTCCACTTT. Protein: CASSLNRDSPLHF.

The chain has TRBV25-1 and TRBJ2-1; D gene unclear. This CDR3 comprises 17 residues. Germline V gene lookup returns CDR1 MGHDK and CDR2 SYGVNS. Trimming removed 1 base at V and 2 bases at J, with 15 bases between. The DNA for the CDR3 is TGTGCCAGCAGTGAATCCGTAAATCGGGCGACCTACAATGAGCAGTTCTTC. Translation gives CASSESVNRATYNEQFF.

This clone was observed many times. The rearrangement links TRBV15 to TRBJ2-1, with TRBD2 matching over 7 bases. Unmatched junction bases numbered 19, after V lost 8 bases and J lost 6 bases. This CDR3 has 17 residues. Per germline, CDR1 LNHNV and CDR2 YYDKDF (reference sequence). In DNA, the CDR3 is TGTGCCACCCAGTCGGATTTAGGCGGGAGTTTCCTCAATGAGCAGTTCTTC. Translation: CATQSDLGGSFLNEQFF.

J is TRBJ2-6 and V is TRBV19, with TRBD1 matching over 9 bases. The CDR3 runs 17 residues. J lost 1 base, V lost 5 bases, and 6 bases had no gene match. Germline assignment: CDR1 LNHDA and CDR2 SQIVND (reference sequence). The chain's CDR3 is CASSGGQGASGANVLTF. As DNA, the CDR3 is TGTGCCAGTAGTGGGGGACAGGGCGCGTCTGGGGCCAACGTCCTGACTTTC.

This clone was detected a few times. CDR3 residues: CASSMALGYTGELFF. The DNA for the CDR3 is TGTGCCAGTAGTATGGCTTTGGGGTACACCGGGGAGCTGTTTTTT. The chain has TRBV19 and TRBJ2-2; D is unclear. The CDR3 is made up of 15 amino acids. V dropped 3 bases and J dropped 3 bases, with 11 bases sitting between them. Germline V CDR1 and CDR2: LNHDA, SQIVND (reference sequence).

On this clone itself: Additional DNA sequences in this sample encode the identical CDR3. The rearrangement joins TRBV5-1 to TRBJ2-1; D is ambiguous. This CDR3 is built from 15 residues. The V gene's germline CDR1 is SGHRS and CDR2 YFSETQ. V was cut by 0 bases and J by 3 bases, with 10 bases left in between. CDR3: CASSLDSANYNEQFF. As DNA, the CDR3 is TGCGCCAGCAGCTTGGACTCGGCCAACTACAATGAGCAGTTCTTC.

This clone was counted between two and nine times. The chain links TRBV5-4 to TRBJ1-2; D remains ambiguous. CDR1 is SGHNT, CDR2 YYREEE, per germline (reference sequence). This CDR3 is 15 amino acids long. The V end lost 6 bases, the J end lost 0 bases, and 15 bases lay between the germline ends. The CDR3 DNA reads TGTGCCAGCACTATGGCGGGTATAGCTAACTATGGCTACACCTTC. This gives the protein CASTMAGIANYGYTF.

This clone appeared a few times. The CDR3 protein is CASSRKHSGNGAETQYF. The DNA for the CDR3 is TGCGCCAGCAGCCGAAAACATAGCGGGAACGGGGCGGAGACCCAGTACTTC. The V gene is TRBV5-1, the J gene TRBJ2-5, with TRBD2 matching over 8 bases. The junction had 16 bases not matched to a gene; V was cut back by 4 bases and J by 5 bases. The CDR3 runs 17 residues. Germline CDR1 and CDR2: SGHRS and YFSETQ. The full variable domain, in which reference TRBV5-1 and TRBJ2-5 provide the parts outside the CDR3, is KAGVTQTPRYLIKTRGQQVTLSCSPISGHRSVSWYQQTPGQGLQFLFEYFSETQRNKGNFPGRFSGRQFSNSRSEMNVSTLELGDSALYLCASSRKHSGNGAETQYFGPGTRLLVL.

In nucleotides, the CDR3 is TGCGCCAGCAGCGGGGTCCTCGCGAGGCTTACCCATGAGCAGTTCTTC. Its translation is CASSGVLARLTHEQFF. The chain recombines TRBV5-1 with TRBJ2-1; no clear D gene. V was shortened by 4 bases and J by 8 bases, with 22 bases between the two germline ends. This CDR3 is built from 16 residues. The germline V gene has CDR1 SGHRS and CDR2 YFSETQ.

The genes are TRBV4-1 and TRBJ2-1; TRBD2 aligns across 10 bases. Germline CDR1 is MGHRA and CDR2 is YSYEKL. CDR3 length equals 15 residues. After removal of 2 bases from V and 5 bases from J, the junction contained 3 bases not matched to a gene. As DNA, the CDR3 is TGCGCCAGCAGCCAATCGGGACTAGCGAACAATGAGCAGTTCTTC. Its protein is CASSQSGLANNEQFF.

The gene calls are TRBV5-1 and TRBJ1-2; D ambiguous. CDR1 and CDR2 from the germline V gene are SGHRS and YFSETQ. V was cut by 7 bases and J by 5 bases, with 21 bases left in between. This CDR3 is 15 amino acids long. The CDR3 DNA reads TGCGCCAGCCGAGGGTCCCCGGGGAGCCGGTATGGCTACACCTTC. Its protein is CASRGSPGSRYGYTF.

The chain joins TRBV6-6 to TRBJ2-1; tentatively, D is TRBD2 (6 bases). Germline CDR1 reads MNHNY; CDR2 reads SVGAGI (reference sequence). The ends were cut back, 8 bases at V and 6 bases at J, with 17 bases in the middle. This CDR3 region has 14 residues. CDR3 DNA: TGTGCCAGCCGGTTGGCGGGGCCCCGCAATGAGCAGTTCTTC. Its protein is CASRLAGPRNEQFF.

Regarding this clone: A read error is likely here: a far larger clone is one base away. This sample includes further DNA sequences coding for the same CDR3. The chain uses TRBV2 and TRBJ1-5; the D is unclear. V lost 7 bases and J 0 bases, leaving 7 bases between the germline ends. From germline, CDR1 is SNHLY and CDR2 FYNNEI. This CDR3 contains 13 residues. CDR3 DNA: TGTGCCAGCAAGGGTAATAGCAATCAGCCCCAGCATTTT. Translated, it gives CASKGNSNQPQHF. The full variable domain, its missing parts supplied by reference TRBV2 and TRBJ1-5, is EPEVTQTPSHQVTQMGQEVILRCVPISNHLYFYWYRQILGQKVEFLVSFYNNEISEKSEIFDDQFSVERPDGSNFTLKIRSTKLEDSAMYFCASKGNSNQPQHFGDGTRLSIL.